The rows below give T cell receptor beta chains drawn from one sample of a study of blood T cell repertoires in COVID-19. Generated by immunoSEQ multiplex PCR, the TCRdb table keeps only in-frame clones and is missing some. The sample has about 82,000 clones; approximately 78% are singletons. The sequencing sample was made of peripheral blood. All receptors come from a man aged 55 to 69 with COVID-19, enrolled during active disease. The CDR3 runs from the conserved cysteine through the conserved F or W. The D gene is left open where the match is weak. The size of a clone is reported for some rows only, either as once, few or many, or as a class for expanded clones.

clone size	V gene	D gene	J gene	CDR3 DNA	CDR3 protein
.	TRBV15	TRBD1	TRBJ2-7	TGTGCCACCAGCAGTGGACAGGGGGCCCCCTACGAGCAGTACTTC	CATSSGQGAPYEQYF
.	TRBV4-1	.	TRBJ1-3	TGCGCCAGCAGCCAAGTTGTCCGGGATAGAAACACCATATATTTT	CASSQVVRDRNTIYF
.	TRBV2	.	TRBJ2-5	TGTGCCAGCAGTGAAGTAGAGGGCAGAGGGACCCAGTACTTC	CASSEVEGRGTQYF
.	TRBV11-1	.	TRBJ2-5	TGTGCCAGCAGCTTAGCGCCCCTATACCAAGAGACCCAGTACTTC	CASSLAPLYQETQYF
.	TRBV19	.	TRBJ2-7	TGTGCCAGTAGTATAATTAAGGGAGTCTCTACGAAGCAGTACTTC	CASSIIKGVSTKQYF
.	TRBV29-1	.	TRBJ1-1	TGCAGCGTTGAATTAGGGAACGGGGCTGAAGCTTTCTTT	CSVELGNGAEAFF
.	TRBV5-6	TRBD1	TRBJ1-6	TGTGCCAGCAGCTTAAGGGACAGTGGCTCACCCCTCCACTTT	CASSLRDSGSPLHF
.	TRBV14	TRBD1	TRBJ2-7	TGTGCCAGCAGCCCTGGACAGGGTAGAGGCGAGCAGTACTTC	CASSPGQGRGEQYF
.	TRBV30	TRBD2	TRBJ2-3	TGTGCCTGGAGTGAGGGGACTAGCGGGACAGATACGCAGTATTTT	CAWSEGTSGTDTQYF
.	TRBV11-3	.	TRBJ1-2	TGTGCCAGCAGCTTAGATCCAAAAGGAGGCGGGGTTAGCCACTATGGCTACACCTTC	CASSLDPKGGGVSHYGYTF
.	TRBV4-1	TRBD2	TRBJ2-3	TGCGCCAGCAGCGTCCCGGGGGGGGGAGATACGCAGTATTTT	CASSVPGGGDTQYF
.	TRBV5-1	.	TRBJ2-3	TGCGCCAGCAGCTTGTATGGCAGGGTCGAGGCAGATACGCAGTATTTT	CASSLYGRVEADTQYF
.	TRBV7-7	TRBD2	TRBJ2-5	TGTGCTAGCAGCCCGACTAGCGGATACCAAGAGACCCAGTACTTC	CASSPTSGYQETQYF
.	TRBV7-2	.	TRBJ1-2	TGTGCCAGCAGCTTAGATAGAAAAAACGGCTATGGCTACACCTTC	CASSLDRKNGYGYTF
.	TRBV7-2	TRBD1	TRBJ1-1	TGTGCCAGCAGCTTACCCCAGGGGGCCGGGACTGAAGCTTTCTTT	CASSLPQGAGTEAFF
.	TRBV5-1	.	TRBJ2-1	TGCGCCAGCAGCTCGTCTCGGTTTGGTGAGCAGTTCTTC	CASSSSRFGEQFF
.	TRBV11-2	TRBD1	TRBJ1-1	TGTGCCAGCAGCGTCGGGACAGGGCACACTGAAGCTTTCTTT	CASSVGTGHTEAFF
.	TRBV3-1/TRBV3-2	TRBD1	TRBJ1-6	TGTGCCAGCAGGATGGGACAGAGATCCTATAATTCACCCCTCCACTTT	CASRMGQRSYNSPLHF
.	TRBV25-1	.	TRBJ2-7	TGTGCCAGCAGTGATCGTCAGGGTCGGGAGCAGTACTTC	CASSDRQGREQYF
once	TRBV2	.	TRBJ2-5	TGTGCCAGCAGTGATGTACTTGGACTCCCGGGGACCCAGTACTTC	CASSDVLGLPGTQYF
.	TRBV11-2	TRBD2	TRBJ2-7	TGTGCCAGCAGCTTACCGGGCGGGAGCGAGCAGTACTTC	CASSLPGGSEQYF
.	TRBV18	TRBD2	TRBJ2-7	TGTGCCAGCTCACCGACTAGCGGGAGTAAAAAGTCCTACGAGCAGTACTTC	CASSPTSGSKKSYEQYF
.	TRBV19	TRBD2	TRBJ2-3	TGTGCCAGTAAGGGGAGGGCCCCTCGGGATACGCAGTATTTT	CASKGRAPRDTQYF
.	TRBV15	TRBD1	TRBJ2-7	TGTGCCACCAGCAGAGGGGGACAGGACTACGAGCAGTACTTC	CATSRGGQDYEQYF
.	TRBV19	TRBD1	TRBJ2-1	TGTGCCAGTAGACAGGGACAGTACACCTACAATGAGCAGTTCTTC	CASRQGQYTYNEQFF
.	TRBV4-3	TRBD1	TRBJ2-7	TGCGCCAGCAGCCAAGCATGGACAGGGACCGACGAGCAGTACTTC	CASSQAWTGTDEQYF
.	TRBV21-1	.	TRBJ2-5	TGTGCCAGCAGCAAATCCGTTGTTTCGTTCGGGCAAGAGACCCAGTACTTC	CASSKSVVSFGQETQYF
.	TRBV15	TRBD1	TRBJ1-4	TGTGCCACCAGCATAGACAGGGGGGCGGAAAAACTGTTTTTT	CATSIDRGAEKLFF
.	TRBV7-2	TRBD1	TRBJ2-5	TGTGCCAGCAGCTTCTCTGGTAGGGGGCCGAAGACCCAGTACTTC	CASSFSGRGPKTQYF
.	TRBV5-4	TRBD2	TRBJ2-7	TGTGCCAGCAGCTTGGCTTCCGGGACTAGCGGTTACGAGCAGTACTTC	CASSLASGTSGYEQYF
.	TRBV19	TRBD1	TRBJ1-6	TGTGCCAGTAGACTAGACAGGGGATATAATTCACCCCTCCACTTT	CASRLDRGYNSPLHF
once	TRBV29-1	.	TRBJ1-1	TGCAGCGTCGCCGGACAGTCAGTGAACACTGAAGCTTTCTTT	CSVAGQSVNTEAFF
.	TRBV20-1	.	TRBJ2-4	TGCAGTGCTGGACAGCTGGACATTCAGTACTTC	CSAGQLDIQYF
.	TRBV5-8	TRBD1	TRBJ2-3	TGTGCCAGCACCATTGGGCAGGGGGCTCGGGCAGATACGCAGTATTTT	CASTIGQGARADTQYF
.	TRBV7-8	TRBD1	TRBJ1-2	TGTGCCAGCAGCCCCCCCGGTGCAGGGGGAATTTGGGGTGGCTACACCTTC	CASSPPGAGGIWGGYTF
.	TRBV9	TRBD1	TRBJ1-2	TGTGCCAGCAGTTTAGGGACAGGGGAACGGGGGATCTATGGCTACACCTTC	CASSLGTGERGIYGYTF
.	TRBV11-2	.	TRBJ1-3	TGTGCCAGCAGCCCAAGGGGCTCTGGAAACACCATATATTTT	CASSPRGSGNTIYF
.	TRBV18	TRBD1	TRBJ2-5	TGTGCCAGCTCACCAACACAGGGGGCTCGTGAGACCCAGTACTTC	CASSPTQGARETQYF
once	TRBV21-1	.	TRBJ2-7	TGTGCCAGCAGCCATAGGCCCCGGCGGGAGAGTACCTACGAGCAGTACTTC	CASSHRPRRESTYEQYF
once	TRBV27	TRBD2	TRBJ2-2	TGTGCCAGCAGGTCTAGCGGGGGCACCGGGGAGCTGTTTTTT	CASRSSGGTGELFF
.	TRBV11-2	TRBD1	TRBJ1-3	TGTGCCAGCAGCTATGGACAGGGGGCGTATGGAAACACCATATATTTT	CASSYGQGAYGNTIYF
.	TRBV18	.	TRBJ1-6	TGTGCCAGCTCACCGAGGGAAAGCACCTATAATTCACCCCTCCACTTT	CASSPRESTYNSPLHF
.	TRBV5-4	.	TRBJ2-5	TGTGCCAGCAGAGAATCGGGTCCCAAAGAGACCCAGTACTTC	CASRESGPKETQYF
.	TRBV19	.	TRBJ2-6	TGTGCCAGTAGCCCCGTTATCTCTGGGGCCAACGTCCTGACTTTC	CASSPVISGANVLTF
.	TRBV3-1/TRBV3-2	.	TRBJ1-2	TGTGCCAGCAGCCAAGGGAGGGTCGGCTATGGCTACACCTTC	CASSQGRVGYGYTF
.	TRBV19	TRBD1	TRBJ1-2	TGTGCCAGTAGTCCCCGTTTTATCGATCGGACAGGCGGCTACACCTTC	CASSPRFIDRTGGYTF
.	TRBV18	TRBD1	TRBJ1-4	TGTGCCAGCTCACCAACAGGGGTGTATGAAAAACTGTTTTTT	CASSPTGVYEKLFF
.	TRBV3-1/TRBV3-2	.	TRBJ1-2	TGTGCCAGCAGCTCCACTCCCGGGGGTGGCTACACCTTC	CASSSTPGGGYTF
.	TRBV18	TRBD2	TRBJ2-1	TGTGCCAGCTCATCTCTAGCGGGAGAGTGGAACAATGAGCAGTTCTTC	CASSSLAGEWNNEQFF
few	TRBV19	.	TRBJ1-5	TGTGCCAGTAGAACTACCGGGTTCAATCAGCCCCAGCATTTT	CASRTTGFNQPQHF
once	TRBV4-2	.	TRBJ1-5	TGTGCCAGCAGCCAAGAGGGAGGGCCCAATCAGCCCCAGCATTTT	CASSQEGGPNQPQHF
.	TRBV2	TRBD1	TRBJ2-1	TGTGCCAGCATGGGTAGGGGGACAGGCGTCAATGAGCAGTTCTTC	CASMGRGTGVNEQFF
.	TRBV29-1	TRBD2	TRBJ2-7	TGCAGCGTCAAAGGGCTAACGGGAGGGGGCTACGAGCAGTACTTC	CSVKGLTGGGYEQYF
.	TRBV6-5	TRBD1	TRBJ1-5	TGTGCCAGCAGCTGGACAGGGGGTAATCAGCCCCAGCATTTT	CASSWTGGNQPQHF
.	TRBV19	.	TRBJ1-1	TGTGCCAGTACCCCTTCCGACAGGCGAAACACTGAAGCTTTCTTT	CASTPSDRRNTEAFF
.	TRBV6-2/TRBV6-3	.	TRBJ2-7	TGTGCCAGCAGTTACCCGGAGCTGGAGCAGTACTTC	CASSYPELEQYF
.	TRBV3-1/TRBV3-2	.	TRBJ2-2	TGTGCCAGCAGCCGAGACGGCTCGGGAACCGGGGAGCTGTTTTTT	CASSRDGSGTGELFF
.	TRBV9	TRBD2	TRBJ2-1	TGTGCCAGCAGCGTGGGGGGGTATGAGCAGTTCTTC	CASSVGGYEQFF
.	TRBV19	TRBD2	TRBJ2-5	TGTGCCAGTAGTCCGGGGACTAGCGGAGAGACCCAGTACTTC	CASSPGTSGETQYF
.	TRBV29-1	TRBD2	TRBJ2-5	TGCAGCGTTGCGAACGGGAGGGCGGGAACCCAGTACTTC	CSVANGRAGTQYF